This T cell receptor beta chain appears in the sequencing data of a study of technical replicates of blood from a few donors. TCRdb keeps only in-frame clones here, not all; method: immunoSEQ multiplex PCR. The table has 55,000 to 70,000 clones, over 85% seen once. This clonotype was obtained from a human donor in good health. Some clones in this sample may be carry-over from other donors' samples. Sequenced material: PBMCs.

The CDR3 is CATSRDPGQNTGELFF. In DNA, the CDR3 is TGTGCCACCAGCAGAGATCCAGGACAGAACACCGGGGAGCTGTTTTTT. The V call is TRBV15, the J call TRBJ2-2; the D gene is possibly TRBD1 (5 bases). The CDR3 consists of 16 residues. V shed 0 bases and J shed 1 base, with 9 bases lying between them. Germline V gene data show CDR1 as LNHNV and CDR2 as YYDKDF (reference sequence).